This is a list of T cell receptor beta chains from one sample in a study of blood T cell repertoires in COVID-19. The table came from immunoSEQ multiplex PCR; TCRdb's copy has only in-frame clones and leaves some out. The table records 150,000 to 160,000 clones, around 80% of them present only once. Sequencing was performed on peripheral blood. These receptors all stem from a woman aged 45-59 years with acute or convalescent COVID-19. The CDR3 runs from the conserved cysteine through the conserved F or W. Fields, in order: J gene, V gene, clone size, D gene, CDR3 protein, CDR3 DNA. A D gene is named only where the DNA matches it firmly. Only some rows state a clone size, as once, few, many or a class for expanded clones.

TRBJ1-2 | TRBV19 | . | TRBD1 | CASSIRQGNNYGYTF | TGTGCCAGTAGTATCAGACAGGGGAATAACTATGGCTACACCTTC
TRBJ2-2 | TRBV5-1 | once | TRBD1 | CASSSDRGRTGELFF | TGCGCCAGCAGCTCGGACAGGGGGCGCACCGGGGAGCTGTTTTTT
TRBJ1-4 | TRBV5-5 | . | . | CASSVAPRDRPPKGEKLFF | TGTGCCAGCAGCGTAGCGCCCAGAGACAGGCCCCCAAAGGGGGAAAAACTGTTTTTT
TRBJ1-6 | TRBV5-1 | . | TRBD1 | CASSWDLDRENSPLHF | TGCGCCAGCAGCTGGGATCTGGACAGGGAAAATTCACCCCTCCACTTT
TRBJ1-2 | TRBV6-5 | . | . | CASSYSKTAYGYTF | TGTGCCAGCAGTTACTCGAAGACAGCATATGGCTACACCTTC
TRBJ1-6 | TRBV6-5 | . | . | CASSLRGSLHF | TGTGCCAGCAGTCTCAGGGGTTCCCTCCACTTT
TRBJ2-7 | TRBV10-1 | few | TRBD2 | CASTSEGLAGGYEQYF | TGCGCCAGCACCAGTGAGGGGCTAGCGGGGGGCTACGAGCAGTACTTC
TRBJ1-1 | TRBV7-2 | . | TRBD1 | CASSPPGTGGLAEAFF | TGTGCCAGCAGCCCCCCCGGGACAGGGGGCCTCGCTGAAGCTTTCTTT
TRBJ2-2 | TRBV7-9 | . | TRBD1 | CASSLRQGAETGELFF | TGTGCCAGCAGCTTAAGACAGGGGGCAGAGACCGGGGAGCTGTTTTTT
TRBJ1-5 | TRBV7-8 | . | TRBD1 | CASSPRPRGQVLYSNQPQHF | TGTGCCAGCAGCCCCCGTCCCCGGGGACAGGTCCTGTATAGCAATCAGCCCCAGCATTTT
TRBJ2-7 | TRBV18 | . | TRBD1 | CASSRGQGYEQYF | TGTGCCAGCTCCCGAGGACAGGGCTACGAGCAGTACTTC
TRBJ1-5 | TRBV6-2/TRBV6-3 | . | . | CASSPLLADTFNQPQHF | TGTGCCAGCAGCCCCCTACTTGCGGACACCTTCAATCAGCCCCAGCATTTT
TRBJ2-1 | TRBV4-2 | once | TRBD1 | CASSQPTRGTGKGNEQFF | TGTGCCAGCAGCCAACCAACCCGTGGGACAGGGAAAGGGAATGAGCAGTTCTTC
TRBJ1-2 | TRBV9 | . | . | CASSVESARTARGYTF | TGTGCCAGCAGCGTAGAATCCGCCCGGACTGCGCGGGGCTACACCTTC
TRBJ1-6 | TRBV6-2/TRBV6-3 | once | . | CASSLVWNSPLHF | TGTGCCAGCAGTTTAGTATGGAATTCACCCCTCCACTTT
TRBJ2-4 | TRBV19 | once | TRBD2 | CASSPAGVRPDIQYF | TGTGCCAGTTCACCAGCGGGAGTACGGCCTGACATTCAGTACTTC
TRBJ2-7 | TRBV28 | . | . | CASSSVGSQPYEQYF | TGTGCCAGCAGTTCAGTTGGGAGCCAACCCTACGAGCAGTACTTC
TRBJ2-1 | TRBV11-2 | . | . | CASSLVSDEQFF | TGTGCCAGCAGCTTAGTTTCGGATGAGCAGTTCTTC
TRBJ2-3 | TRBV7-7 | . | TRBD2 | CASSRSGGRTDTQYF | TGTGCCAGCAGCCGTAGCGGGGGGCGCACAGATACGCAGTATTTT
TRBJ1-6 | TRBV28 | . | TRBD1 | CASAGQGLRSLHF | TGTGCCAGCGCGGGACAGGGTCTTAGATCCCTCCACTTT
TRBJ2-5 | TRBV7-2 | once | TRBD2 | CASSLAGGWWETQYF | TGTGCCAGCAGTCTAGCGGGAGGGTGGTGGGAGACCCAGTACTTC
TRBJ2-7 | TRBV6-5 | . | . | CASSTPQGRGYEQYF | TGTGCCAGCAGTACCCCCCAGGGGCGGGGGTACGAGCAGTACTTC
TRBJ2-4 | TRBV18 | . | . | CASSPEIGLAKNIQYF | TGTGCCAGCTCACCGGAGATCGGATTAGCCAAAAACATTCAGTACTTC
TRBJ2-3 | TRBV6-4 | . | . | CASSDLQGPPTDTQYF | TGTGCCAGCAGTGACCTACAGGGTCCCCCCACAGATACGCAGTATTTT
TRBJ2-2 | TRBV5-8 | . | . | CASSARRGPRTFGELFF | TGTGCCAGCAGCGCCAGGAGGGGACCCCGGACGTTCGGGGAGCTGTTTTTT
TRBJ2-1 | TRBV4-3 | . | TRBD2 | CASSQDMGSSGHNEQFF | TGCGCCAGCAGCCAAGATATGGGGTCTAGCGGCCACAATGAGCAGTTCTTC
TRBJ1-3 | TRBV5-4 | few | . | CASSLGTAGNTIYF | TGTGCCAGCAGCTTGGGGACAGCCGGAAACACCATATATTTT
TRBJ2-7 | TRBV4-3 | . | TRBD2 | CASSQAGLESEQYF | TGCGCCAGCAGCCAAGCGGGACTAGAATCCGAGCAGTACTTC
TRBJ2-3 | TRBV29-1 | . | . | CSVDEGTDTQYF | TGCAGCGTTGACGAGGGCACAGATACGCAGTATTTT
TRBJ1-2 | TRBV2 | . | TRBD1 | CASTRTGLYGYTF | TGTGCCAGCACCAGGACAGGACTATATGGCTACACCTTC
TRBJ1-5 | TRBV6-2/TRBV6-3 | . | TRBD1 | CASSYPNTPGQGAWGNQPQHF | TGTGCCAGCAGTTACCCAAACACACCGGGACAGGGGGCATGGGGCAATCAGCCCCAGCATTTT
TRBJ1-1 | TRBV4-2 | . | . | CASSQEELGAQNTEAFF | TGTGCCAGCAGCCAGGAGGAATTGGGGGCGCAGAACACTGAAGCTTTCTTT
TRBJ2-1 | TRBV9 | few | TRBD2 | CASSKTSGEYNEQFF | TGTGCCAGCAGCAAAACTAGCGGGGAGTACAATGAGCAGTTCTTC
TRBJ1-2 | TRBV10-3 | . | . | CAISEGLTGPYGYTF | TGTGCCATCAGTGAGGGACTGACAGGTCCCTATGGCTACACCTTC
TRBJ1-1 | TRBV19 | . | TRBD1 | CASGGQPNTEAFF | TGTGCCAGTGGGGGACAGCCAAACACTGAAGCTTTCTTT
TRBJ2-5 | TRBV11-2 | . | . | CASSLEAWPQYF | TGTGCCAGCAGCTTAGAGGCCTGGCCTCAGTACTTC
TRBJ1-5 | TRBV5-1 | . | . | CASSPTGGNQPQHF | TGCGCCAGCAGCCCCACCGGGGGGAATCAGCCCCAGCATTTT
TRBJ2-1 | TRBV7-3 | once | TRBD1 | CASSPRQGEQFF | TGTGCCAGCAGCCCGAGACAGGGCGAGCAGTTCTTC
TRBJ1-3 | TRBV4-2 | . | . | CASSQDYTAGNTIYF | TGTGCCAGCAGCCAAGATTACACAGCTGGAAACACCATATATTTT
TRBJ1-5 | TRBV29-1 | . | . | CSVSSVNQPQHF | TGCAGCGTTTCCTCAGTAAATCAGCCCCAGCATTTT
TRBJ1-1 | TRBV19 | . | TRBD1 | CASSGQGTEAFF | TGTGCCAGTAGTGGACAGGGGACTGAAGCTTTCTTT
TRBJ2-7 | TRBV28 | . | . | CASSPLALEQYF | TGTGCCAGCAGCCCTTTGGCTCTCGAGCAGTACTTC
TRBJ1-4 | TRBV30 | . | . | CAWTARLDNEKLFF | TGTGCGTGGACAGCGCGACTAGATAATGAAAAACTGTTTTTT
TRBJ1-1 | TRBV12-2 | . | . | CASRPRWKDTEAFF | TGTGCAAGTCGACCCAGGTGGAAGGACACTGAAGCTTTCTTT
TRBJ2-1 | TRBV6-1 | . | . | CASSESRGVRGDEQFF | TGTGCCAGCAGTGAATCCCGCGGGGTGAGGGGCGATGAGCAGTTCTTC
TRBJ1-6 | TRBV10-3 | . | TRBD1 | CAISETGTGGDSPLHF | TGTGCCATCAGTGAGACAGGGACAGGGGGAGATTCACCCCTCCACTTT